Listed below are T cell receptor beta chains from one sample, sequenced in a study of blood T cell repertoires in COVID-19. Some clones are missing from TCRdb's copy, which holds only in-frame ones; the method was immunoSEQ multiplex PCR. Of approximately 230,000 clones in the sample, 75% to 90% were seen once. The material sequenced was PBMCs or T cells enriched from blood (not recorded which). Receptor source: a woman in her 30s who had recovered from COVID-19. Both conserved end residues are part of each CDR3. The D gene is left open where the match is weak. Clone size is stated in some rows and not others, as once, few, many or a class when expanded.

>TRBV3-1/TRBV3-2|-|TRBJ1-1|-
CASSLTGKNTEAFF
TGTGCCAGCAGCCTGACGGGGAAGAACACTGAAGCTTTCTTT
>TRBV29-1|-|TRBJ1-1|TRBD1
CSVGSQGVTEAFF
TGCAGCGTTGGGTCGCAGGGGGTCACTGAAGCTTTCTTT
>TRBV28|-|TRBJ1-1|-
CASSLYPQQGKAFF
TGTGCCAGCAGTTTATACCCTCAACAGGGTAAAGCTTTCTTT
>TRBV12-5|once|TRBJ2-5|TRBD1
CASGPGTGYPVTKETQYF
TGTGCTAGTGGGCCCGGGACAGGGTACCCCGTTACCAAAGAGACCCAGTACTTC
>TRBV5-1|few|TRBJ2-1|TRBD2
CASSHGSGNEQFF
TGCGCCAGCAGCCATGGTAGCGGGAATGAGCAGTTCTTC
>TRBV15|-|TRBJ2-1|-
CATSRDRGSSSYNEQFF
TGTGCCACCAGCAGAGATAGGGGCAGTAGCTCCTACAATGAGCAGTTCTTC
>TRBV27|-|TRBJ1-2|TRBD1
CASSFGDRVGGYTF
TGTGCCAGCAGTTTCGGTGACAGGGTAGGCGGCTACACCTTC
>TRBV28|-|TRBJ1-1|-
CASSLSRSRRTEAFF
TGTGCCAGCAGTTTATCTCGCAGCAGGAGGACTGAAGCTTTCTTT
>TRBV29-1|-|TRBJ1-1|-
CSVEVRENTEAFF
TGCAGCGTTGAGGTCCGGGAGAACACTGAAGCTTTCTTT
>TRBV19|-|TRBJ2-5|TRBD2
CASSMSGRALETQYF
TGTGCCAGTAGTATGAGTGGGAGGGCCCTAGAGACCCAGTACTTC
>TRBV5-5|-|TRBJ2-5|-
CASSAGDTTLGETQYF
TGTGCCAGCAGCGCGGGGGACACCACCCTGGGGGAGACCCAGTACTTC
>TRBV7-2|-|TRBJ1-2|TRBD1
CASSPRTGGSRDYGYTF
TGTGCCAGCAGCCCGCGGACAGGGGGGAGTCGGGACTATGGCTACACCTTC
>TRBV7-2|-|TRBJ1-1|-
CASCLYWNTEAFF
TGTGCCAGCTGCCTCTATTGGAACACTGAAGCTTTCTTT
>TRBV6-2/TRBV6-3|-|TRBJ1-4|TRBD1
CASSRPQPGGANEKLFF
TGTGCCAGCAGTCGCCCCCAGCCAGGGGGCGCGAATGAAAAACTGTTTTTT
>TRBV19|-|TRBJ2-1|TRBD2
CASNHWGRPGGYNEQFF
TGTGCCAGTAACCATTGGGGACGGCCGGGGGGCTACAATGAGCAGTTCTTC
>TRBV9|-|TRBJ2-3|-
CASSDTTRSTDTQYF
TGTGCCAGCAGCGACACGACTAGAAGCACAGATACGCAGTATTTT
>TRBV4-1|-|TRBJ2-7|TRBD1
CASSRLGRQGHEQYF
TGCGCCAGCAGCCGGCTGGGAAGACAGGGCCACGAGCAGTACTTC
>TRBV30|-|TRBJ2-5|-
CAWSTPGTQYF
TGTGCCTGGAGTACACCAGGGACCCAGTACTTC
>TRBV3-1/TRBV3-2|-|TRBJ2-5|-
CASSQVPNLQETQYF
TGTGCCAGCAGCCAAGTCCCTAACCTCCAAGAGACCCAGTACTTC
>TRBV24-1|-|TRBJ2-7|TRBD1
CATSGNKQGIYEQYF
TGTGCCACCAGTGGAAACAAACAGGGGATATACGAGCAGTACTTC
>TRBV9|-|TRBJ2-7|-
CASSAQDSPHYEQYF
TGTGCCAGCAGCGCCCAAGACTCCCCCCACTACGAGCAGTACTTC
>TRBV2|-|TRBJ2-3|TRBD2
CASRDLSGRTDTQYF
TGTGCCAGCAGGGACCTTAGCGGGAGGACAGATACGCAGTATTTT
>TRBV6-5|-|TRBJ1-2|-
CASSLRGPYGYTF
TGTGCCAGCAGTTTACGAGGGCCCTATGGCTACACCTTC
>TRBV27|-|TRBJ2-3|TRBD2
CASSPPGLAADTQYF
TGTGCCAGCAGCCCTCCGGGACTAGCCGCAGATACGCAGTATTTT
>TRBV29-1|-|TRBJ2-3|-
CSVDGGTDTQYF
TGCAGCGTGGATGGGGGGACAGATACGCAGTATTTT
>TRBV11-3|-|TRBJ2-1|-
CASSLGAGIYNEQFF
TGTGCCAGCAGCTTAGGGGCGGGGATCTACAATGAGCAGTTCTTC
>TRBV4-1|-|TRBJ2-7|TRBD2
CASSQVNLAGDYEQYF
TGCGCCAGCAGCCAAGTTAATCTAGCGGGAGACTACGAGCAGTACTTC
>TRBV5-6|-|TRBJ2-5|-
CASSLGLGVETQYF
TGTGCCAGCAGCTTGGGCCTAGGGGTAGAGACCCAGTACTTC
>TRBV7-8|-|TRBJ2-1|-
CASSLVSGNNEQFF
TGTGCCAGCAGCTTAGTTTCGGGGAACAATGAGCAGTTCTTC
>TRBV20-1|-|TRBJ2-7|TRBD2
CSASWPGGGYEQYF
TGCAGTGCTAGTTGGCCGGGAGGAGGGTACGAGCAGTACTTC